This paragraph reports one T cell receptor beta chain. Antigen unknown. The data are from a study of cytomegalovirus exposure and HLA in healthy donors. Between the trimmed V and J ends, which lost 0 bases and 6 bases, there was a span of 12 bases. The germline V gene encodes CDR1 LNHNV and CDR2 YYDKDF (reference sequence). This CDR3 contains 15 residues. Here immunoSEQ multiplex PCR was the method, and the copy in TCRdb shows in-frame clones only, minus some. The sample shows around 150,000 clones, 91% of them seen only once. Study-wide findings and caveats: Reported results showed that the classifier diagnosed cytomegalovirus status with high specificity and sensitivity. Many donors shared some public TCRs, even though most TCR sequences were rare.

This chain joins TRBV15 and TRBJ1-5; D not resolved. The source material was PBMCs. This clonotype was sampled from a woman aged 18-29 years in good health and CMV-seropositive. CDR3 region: CATSRDLGGTQPQHF. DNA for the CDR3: TGTGCCACCAGCAGAGATTTGGGAGGAACTCAGCCCCAGCATTTT.